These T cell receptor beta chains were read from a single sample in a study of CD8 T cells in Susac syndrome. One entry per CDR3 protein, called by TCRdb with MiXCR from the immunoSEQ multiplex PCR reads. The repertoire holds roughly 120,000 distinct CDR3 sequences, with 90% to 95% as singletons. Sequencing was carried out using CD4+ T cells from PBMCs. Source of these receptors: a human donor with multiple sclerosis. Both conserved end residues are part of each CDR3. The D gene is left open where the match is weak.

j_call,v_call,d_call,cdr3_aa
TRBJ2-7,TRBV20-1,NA,CSASHGGAYEQYF
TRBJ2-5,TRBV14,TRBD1,CASSQDRQGAAETQYF
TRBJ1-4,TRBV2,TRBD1,CASRNIRGGEKLFF
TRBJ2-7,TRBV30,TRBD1,CAWSVGTGGSEQYF
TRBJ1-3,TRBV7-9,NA,CASSLAGNTIYF
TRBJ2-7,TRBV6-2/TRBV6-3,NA,CASRGPGTRFYEQYF
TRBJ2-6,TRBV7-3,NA,CASSFQGANVLTF
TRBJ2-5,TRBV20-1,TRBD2,CSAEGRGGRETQYF
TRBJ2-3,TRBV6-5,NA,CASSYTPGASDTQYF
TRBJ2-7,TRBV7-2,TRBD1,CASSPRQGYEQYF
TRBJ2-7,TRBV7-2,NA,CASSLYYEQYF
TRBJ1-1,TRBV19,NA,CASSRDPLLTEAFF
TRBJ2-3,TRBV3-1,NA,CASSHRGTDTQYF
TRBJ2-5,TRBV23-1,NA,CASSQKWQQPRETQYF
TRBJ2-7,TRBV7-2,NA,CASSAGPREQYF